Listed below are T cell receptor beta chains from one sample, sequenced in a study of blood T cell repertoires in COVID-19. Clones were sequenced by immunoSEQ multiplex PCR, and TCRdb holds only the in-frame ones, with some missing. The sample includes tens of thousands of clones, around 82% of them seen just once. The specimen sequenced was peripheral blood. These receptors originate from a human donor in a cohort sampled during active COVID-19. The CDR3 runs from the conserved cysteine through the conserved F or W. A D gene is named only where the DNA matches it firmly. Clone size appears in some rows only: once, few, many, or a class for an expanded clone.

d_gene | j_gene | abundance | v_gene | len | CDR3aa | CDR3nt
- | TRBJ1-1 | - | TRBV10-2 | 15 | CASSESGLPNTEAFF | TGCGCCAGCAGTGAGTCGGGCCTGCCGAACACTGAAGCTTTCTTT
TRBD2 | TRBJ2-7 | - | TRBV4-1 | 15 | CASSQMGLVFHEQYF | TGCGCCAGCAGCCAAATGGGACTAGTATTCCACGAGCAGTACTTC
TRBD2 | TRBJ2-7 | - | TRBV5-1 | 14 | CASSLKRGPYEQYF | TGCGCCAGCAGCTTGAAGCGGGGGCCCTACGAGCAGTACTTC
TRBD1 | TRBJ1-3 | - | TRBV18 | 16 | CASSPGQGQTGNTIYF | TGTGCCAGCTCACCGGGACAGGGGCAAACTGGAAACACCATATATTTT
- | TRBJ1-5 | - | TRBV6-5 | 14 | CASSGPGGNQPQHF | TGTGCCAGCAGCGGACCAGGGGGCAATCAGCCCCAGCATTTT
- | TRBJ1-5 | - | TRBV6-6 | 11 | CASSLNQPQHF | TGTGCCAGCAGCCTTAATCAGCCCCAGCATTTT
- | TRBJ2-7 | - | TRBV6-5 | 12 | CASRGASYEQYF | TGTGCCAGCAGGGGGGCTAGCTACGAGCAGTACTTC
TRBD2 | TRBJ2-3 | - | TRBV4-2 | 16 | CASSQGTSGGAYTQYF | TGTGCCAGCAGCCAGGGGACTAGCGGGGGGGCTTATACGCAGTATTTT
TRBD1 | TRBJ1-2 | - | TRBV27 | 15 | CASSLYPTGDYGYTF | TGTGCCAGCAGTTTATACCCCACAGGGGACTATGGCTACACCTTC
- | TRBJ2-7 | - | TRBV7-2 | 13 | CASSRYRDYEQYF | TGTGCCAGCAGCAGATACAGGGACTACGAGCAGTACTTC
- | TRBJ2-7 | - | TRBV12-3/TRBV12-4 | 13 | CASSSGGSYEQYF | TGTGCCAGCAGTTCCGGAGGCTCCTACGAGCAGTACTTC
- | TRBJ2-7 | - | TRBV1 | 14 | CTRKDTTGNNEQYF | TGCACCAGGAAGGATACGACAGGGAACAACGAGCAGTACTTC
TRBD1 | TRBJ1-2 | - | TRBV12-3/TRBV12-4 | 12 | CATKDRGFGYTF | TGTGCCACCAAGGACAGGGGGTTCGGCTACACCTTC
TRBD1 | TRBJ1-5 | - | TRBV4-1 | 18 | CASSQDRTPGQLNQPQHF | TGCGCCAGCAGCCAAGACCGAACGCCGGGACAGCTAAATCAGCCCCAGCATTTT
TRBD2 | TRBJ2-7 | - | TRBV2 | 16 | CASRGTSGGPPYEQYF | TGTGCCAGCAGGGGGACTAGCGGGGGGCCTCCCTACGAGCAGTACTTC
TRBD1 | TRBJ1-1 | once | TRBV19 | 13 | CASSRRQGGEAFF | TGTGCCAGTAGTAGGAGACAGGGCGGCGAAGCTTTCTTT
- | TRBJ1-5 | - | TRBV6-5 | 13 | CASSYSELQPQHF | TGTGCCAGCAGTTACTCGGAGTTGCAGCCCCAGCATTTT
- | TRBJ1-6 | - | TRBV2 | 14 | CASSEPGSHSPLHF | TGTGCCAGCAGTGAACCAGGTTCCCATTCACCCCTCCACTTT
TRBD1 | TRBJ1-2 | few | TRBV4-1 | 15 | CASSQGQGEIYGYTF | TGCGCCAGCAGCCAAGGACAGGGGGAGATCTATGGCTACACCTTC
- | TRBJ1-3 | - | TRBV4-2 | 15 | CASSQVVDSGNTIYF | TGTGCCAGCAGCCAAGTAGTAGACTCTGGAAACACCATATATTTT
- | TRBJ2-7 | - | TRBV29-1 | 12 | CSVTTGGGEQYF | TGCAGCGTTACGACAGGTGGAGGCGAGCAGTACTTC
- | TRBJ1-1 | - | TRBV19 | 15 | CASRGGEVVDTEAFF | TGTGCCAGTCGCGGGGGAGAGGTAGTGGACACTGAAGCTTTCTTT
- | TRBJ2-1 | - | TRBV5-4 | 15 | CASSLAGIDGNEQFF | TGTGCCAGCAGCTTGGCCGGGATAGATGGGAATGAGCAGTTCTTC
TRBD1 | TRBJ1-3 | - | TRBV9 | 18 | CASSVGRGQGAGGNTIYF | TGTGCCAGCAGCGTAGGAAGGGGACAGGGGGCAGGTGGAAACACCATATATTTT
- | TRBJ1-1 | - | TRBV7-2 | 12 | CARSFLGTEAFF | TGTGCCAGATCCTTCCTAGGCACTGAAGCTTTCTTT
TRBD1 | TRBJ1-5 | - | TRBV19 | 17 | CASSPRQGGNSNQPQHF | TGTGCCAGTAGTCCTCGACAGGGTGGAAATAGCAATCAGCCCCAGCATTTT